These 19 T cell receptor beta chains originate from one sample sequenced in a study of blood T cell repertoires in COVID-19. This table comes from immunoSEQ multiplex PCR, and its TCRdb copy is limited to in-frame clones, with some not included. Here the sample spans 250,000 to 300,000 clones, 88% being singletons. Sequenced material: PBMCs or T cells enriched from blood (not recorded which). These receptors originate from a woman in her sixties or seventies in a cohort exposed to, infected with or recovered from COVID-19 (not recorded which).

The CDR3 spells CASSTRDRGPLSTEAFF. Written as DNA, the CDR3 is TGTGCCAGCAGTACCCGGGACAGGGGACCCCTGAGCACTGAAGCTTTCTTT. This chain connects TRBV28 to TRBJ1-1, with 10 bases lining up with TRBD1. The V segment lost 5 bases and the J segment 4 bases; nucleotides outside the gene matches: 13. There are 17 residues in the CDR3. CDR1 is MDHEN and CDR2 is SYDVKM in the germline V gene.

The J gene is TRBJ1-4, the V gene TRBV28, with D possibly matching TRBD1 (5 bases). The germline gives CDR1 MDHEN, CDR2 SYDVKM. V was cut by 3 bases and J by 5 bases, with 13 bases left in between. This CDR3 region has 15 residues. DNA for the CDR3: TGTGCCAGCAGTTTTATACCGGGACTGAATGAAAAACTGTTTTTT. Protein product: CASSFIPGLNEKLFF.

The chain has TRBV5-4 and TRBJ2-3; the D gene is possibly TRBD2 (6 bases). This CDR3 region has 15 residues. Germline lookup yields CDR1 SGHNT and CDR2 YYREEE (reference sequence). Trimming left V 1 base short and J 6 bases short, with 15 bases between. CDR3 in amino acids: CASSLSWGSGDTQYF. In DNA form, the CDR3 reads TGTGCCAGCAGCTTGTCTTGGGGGAGCGGGGATACGCAGTATTTT.

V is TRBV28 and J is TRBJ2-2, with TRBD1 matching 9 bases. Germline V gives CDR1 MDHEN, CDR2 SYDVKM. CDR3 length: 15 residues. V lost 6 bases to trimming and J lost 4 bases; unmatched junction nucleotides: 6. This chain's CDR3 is CASSWTGAITGELFF. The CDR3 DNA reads TGTGCCAGCAGCTGGACAGGGGCAATCACCGGGGAGCTGTTTTTT.

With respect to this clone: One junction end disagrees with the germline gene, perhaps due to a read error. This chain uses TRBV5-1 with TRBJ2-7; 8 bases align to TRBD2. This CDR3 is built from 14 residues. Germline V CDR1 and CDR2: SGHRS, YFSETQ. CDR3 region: CASSLAGERYERYF. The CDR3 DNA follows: TGCGCCAGCAGCTTAGCGGGGGAACGCTACGAGCGGTACTTC. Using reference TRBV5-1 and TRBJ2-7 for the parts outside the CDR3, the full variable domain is KAGVTQTPRYLIKTRGQQVTLSCSPISGHRSVSWYQQTPGQGLQFLFEYFSETQRNKGNFPGRFSGRQFSNSRSEMNVSTLELGDSALYLCASSLAGERYERYFGPGTRLTVT.

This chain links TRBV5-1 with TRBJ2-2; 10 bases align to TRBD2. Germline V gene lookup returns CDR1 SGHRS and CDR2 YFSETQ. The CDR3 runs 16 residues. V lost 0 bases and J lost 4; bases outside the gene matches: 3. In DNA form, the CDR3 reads TGCGCCAGCAGCTTGGGAAGCGGGAGGGCCACCGGGGAGCTGTTTTTT. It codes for CASSLGSGRATGELFF.

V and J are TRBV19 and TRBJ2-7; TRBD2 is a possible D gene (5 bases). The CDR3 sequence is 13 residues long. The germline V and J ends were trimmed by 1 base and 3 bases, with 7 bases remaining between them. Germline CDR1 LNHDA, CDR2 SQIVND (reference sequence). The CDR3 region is CASSIGRDYEQYF. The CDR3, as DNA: TGTGCCAGTAGTATAGGACGGGACTACGAGCAGTACTTC.

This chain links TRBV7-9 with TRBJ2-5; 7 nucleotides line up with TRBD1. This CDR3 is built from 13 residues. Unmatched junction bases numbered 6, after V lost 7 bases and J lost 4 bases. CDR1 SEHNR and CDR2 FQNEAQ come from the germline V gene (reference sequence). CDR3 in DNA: TGTGCCAGCACCTTCGGGACAGTAGAGACCCAGTACTTC. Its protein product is CASTFGTVETQYF.

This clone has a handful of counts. The CDR3 region is CASSEWDRGTIEQYF. CDR3 DNA sequence: TGTGCCAGCAGTGAATGGGACAGGGGTACAATTGAGCAGTACTTC. This sequence joins TRBV6-1 and TRBJ2-7; 10 nucleotides align to TRBD1. Per germline, CDR1 MNHNS and CDR2 SASEGT. V was clipped by 2 bases and J by 7 bases; unmatched bases: 8. The CDR3 sequence is 15 residues long.

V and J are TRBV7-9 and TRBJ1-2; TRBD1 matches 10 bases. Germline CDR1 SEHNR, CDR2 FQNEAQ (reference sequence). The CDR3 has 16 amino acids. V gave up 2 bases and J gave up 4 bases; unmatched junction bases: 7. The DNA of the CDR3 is TGTGCCAGCAGCTTACCCTGGGACAGGGGCGCCTATGGCTACACCTTC. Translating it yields CASSLPWDRGAYGYTF.

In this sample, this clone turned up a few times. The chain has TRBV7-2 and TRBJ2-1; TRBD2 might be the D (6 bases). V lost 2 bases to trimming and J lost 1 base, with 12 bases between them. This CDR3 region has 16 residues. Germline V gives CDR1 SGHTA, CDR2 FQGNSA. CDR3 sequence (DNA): TGTGCCAGCAGCTTATCCGGGGGAAGATCCTACAATGAGCAGTTCTTC. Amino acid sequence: CASSLSGGRSYNEQFF.

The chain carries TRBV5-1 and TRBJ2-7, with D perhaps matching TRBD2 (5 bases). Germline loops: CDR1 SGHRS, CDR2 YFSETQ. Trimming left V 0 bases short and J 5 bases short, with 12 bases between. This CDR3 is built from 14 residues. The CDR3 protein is CASSLVPGKDEQYF. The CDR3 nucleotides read TGCGCCAGCAGCTTGGTTCCGGGGAAGGACGAGCAGTACTTC.

The CDR3 DNA reads as TGTGCCAGCAGCCAAGAGACGAGGGAGGAGACCCAGTACTTC. Residues: CASSQETREETQYF. This chain connects TRBV7-9 to TRBJ2-5; a weak D match, TRBD2 (5 bases). Germline assignment: CDR1 SEHNR and CDR2 FQNEAQ (reference sequence). This CDR3 is built from 14 residues. V lost 5 bases to trimming and J lost 5 bases, with 15 bases between them. Full variable domain (remainder filled in from reference TRBV7-9 and TRBJ2-5): DTGVSQNPRHKITKRGQNVTFRCDPISEHNRLYWYRQTLGQGPEFLTYFQNEAQLEKSRLLSDRFSAERPKGSFSTLEIQRTEQGDSAMYLCASSQETREETQYFGPGTRLLVL.

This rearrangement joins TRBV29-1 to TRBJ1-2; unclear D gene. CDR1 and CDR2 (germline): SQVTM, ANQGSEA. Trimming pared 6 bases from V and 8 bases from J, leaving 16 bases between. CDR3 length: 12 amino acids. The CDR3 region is CSVPDGLRGYTF. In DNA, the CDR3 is TGCAGCGTCCCTGACGGCCTGAGGGGCTACACCTTC.

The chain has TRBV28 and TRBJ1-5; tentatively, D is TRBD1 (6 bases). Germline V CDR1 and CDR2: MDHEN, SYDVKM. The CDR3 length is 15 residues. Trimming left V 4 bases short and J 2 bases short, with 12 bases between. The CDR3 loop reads CASSSPGAGNQPQHF. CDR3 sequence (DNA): TGTGCCAGCAGTTCCCCAGGGGCGGGCAATCAGCCCCAGCATTTT.

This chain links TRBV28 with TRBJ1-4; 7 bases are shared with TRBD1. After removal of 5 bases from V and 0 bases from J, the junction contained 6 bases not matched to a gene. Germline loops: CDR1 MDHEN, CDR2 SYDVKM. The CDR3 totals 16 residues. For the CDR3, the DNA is TGTGCCAGCAGTAGGACAGGAATAACAACTAATGAAAAACTGTTTTTT. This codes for CASSRTGITTNEKLFF.

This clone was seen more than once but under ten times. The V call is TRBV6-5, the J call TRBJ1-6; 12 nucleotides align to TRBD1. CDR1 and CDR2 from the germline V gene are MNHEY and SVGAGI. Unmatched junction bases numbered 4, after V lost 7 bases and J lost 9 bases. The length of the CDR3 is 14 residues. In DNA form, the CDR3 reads TGTGCCAGCACCCGGGACAGGGGGCTTTCACCCCTCCACTTT. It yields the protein CASTRDRGLSPLHF.

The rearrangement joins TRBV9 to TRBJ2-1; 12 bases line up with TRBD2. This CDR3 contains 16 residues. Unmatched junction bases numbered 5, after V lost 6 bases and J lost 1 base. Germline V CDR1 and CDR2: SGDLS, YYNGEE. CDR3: CASTPTSGSSYNEQFF. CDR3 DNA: TGTGCCAGCACCCCGACTAGCGGGAGTTCCTACAATGAGCAGTTCTTC.

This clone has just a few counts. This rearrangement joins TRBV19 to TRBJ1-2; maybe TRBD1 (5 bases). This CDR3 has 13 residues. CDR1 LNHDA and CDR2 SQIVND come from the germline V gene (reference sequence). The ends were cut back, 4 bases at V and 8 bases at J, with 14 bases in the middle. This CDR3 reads CASSNGAGRGYTF. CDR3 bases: TGTGCCAGTAGTAATGGGGCAGGGCGCGGCTACACCTTC.